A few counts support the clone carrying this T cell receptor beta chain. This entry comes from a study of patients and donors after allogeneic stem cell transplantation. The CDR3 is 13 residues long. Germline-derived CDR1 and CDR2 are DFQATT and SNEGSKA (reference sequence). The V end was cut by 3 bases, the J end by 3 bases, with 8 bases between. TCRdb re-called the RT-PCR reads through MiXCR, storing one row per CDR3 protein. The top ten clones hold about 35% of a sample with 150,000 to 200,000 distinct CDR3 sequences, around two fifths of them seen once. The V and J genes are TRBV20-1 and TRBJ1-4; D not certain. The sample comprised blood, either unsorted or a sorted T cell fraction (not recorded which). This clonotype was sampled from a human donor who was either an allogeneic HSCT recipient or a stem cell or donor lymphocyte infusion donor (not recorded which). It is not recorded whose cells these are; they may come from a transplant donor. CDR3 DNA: TGCAGTGCTAGCGACACTCCTAATGAAAAACTGTTTTTT. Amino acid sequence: CSASDTPNEKLFF.